The 25 T cell receptor beta chains presented below share a single source sample, sequenced in a study of shared T cell receptors in the human thymus. Repertoires were generated with immunoSEQ multiplex PCR, while TCRdb's copy carries only in-frame clones and drops some. In the table there are about 380,000 clones, roughly 94% of which are singletons. Sequencing used thymocytes. These receptors originate from a human donor.

The J gene is TRBJ1-4, the V gene TRBV6-5; D is uncertain. V was clipped by 6 bases and J by 4 bases, with 12 bases between them. CDR1 and CDR2 (germline): MNHEY, SVGAGI. The length of the CDR3 is 14 residues. In DNA form, the CDR3 reads TGTGCCAGCAGCATACTGGGCGATAATGAAAAACTGTTTTTT. Encoded protein: CASSILGDNEKLFF.

The CDR3 coding sequence is TGTGCCACCCCCCAGTTTAGCAATCAGCCCCAGCATTTT. It is translated as CATPQFSNQPQHF. V is TRBV19 and J is TRBJ1-5; D remains ambiguous. V dropped 10 bases and J dropped 0 bases, with 10 bases sitting between them. Germline loops: CDR1 LNHDA, CDR2 SQIVND (reference sequence). CDR3 length equals 13 residues.

The rearrangement links TRBV28 to TRBJ1-4; 9 bases align to TRBD1. V dropped 4 bases and J dropped 1; count of bases not matched to a gene: 10. Germline loops: CDR1 MDHEN, CDR2 SYDVKM. The CDR3 is 18 residues long. In nucleotides, the CDR3 is TGTGCCAGCAGTTCCCCGGGACAGGGAACCATAACTAATGAAAAACTGTTTTTT. Protein: CASSSPGQGTITNEKLFF. The complete variable domain, with remaining parts taken from reference TRBV28 and TRBJ1-4, reads DVKVTQSSRYLVKRTGEKVFLECVQDMDHENMFWYRQDPGLGLRLIYFSYDVKMKEKGDIPEGYSVSREKKERFSLILESASTNQTSMYLCASSSPGQGTITNEKLFFGSGTQLSVL.

This clone was found once. The CDR3 nucleotides read TGTGCCAGCAGCCAAGATGGGGACGACTGGGCCAACGTCCTGACTTTC. Translated: CASSQDGDDWANVLTF. This sequence joins TRBV14 and TRBJ2-6, with D possibly being TRBD1 or TRBD2 (5 bases each). Trimming shortened V by 0 bases and J by 5 bases, and 11 bases separated the two germline ends. Germline V gives CDR1 SGHDN, CDR2 FVKESK. CDR3 length: 16 residues.

The gene calls are TRBV6-6 and TRBJ2-3, with D maybe TRBD1 (6 bases). The V end was cut by 6 bases, the J end by 3 bases, with 13 bases between. Germline V gene data show CDR1 as MNHNY and CDR2 as SVGAGI (reference sequence). The CDR3 spans 14 residues. The CDR3 DNA reads TGTGCCAGCAGCCACAGGGCAGAAACAGATACGCAGTATTTT. This gives the protein CASSHRAETDTQYF.

The chain recombines TRBV5-4 with TRBJ2-7, with 8 nucleotides matching TRBD2. Losses at the gene ends were 0 bases for V and 6 bases for J; bases not matched to a gene: 8. The CDR3 totals 15 residues. Per germline, CDR1 SGHNT and CDR2 YYREEE (reference sequence). The CDR3 nucleotides read TGTGCCAGCAGCTTGGCCTTTGTCGGGAGGGGCGAGCAGTACTTC. Residues: CASSLAFVGRGEQYF.

The gene calls are TRBV9 and TRBJ1-4; 10 bases are a match to TRBD1. The germline gives CDR1 SGDLS, CDR2 YYNGEE. J was trimmed by 10 bases and V by 3 bases; bases with no gene match: 9. The CDR3 length is 15 residues. The CDR3: CASSATGTGERKLFF. CDR3 DNA sequence: TGTGCCAGCAGCGCCACCGGGACAGGGGAGCGAAAACTGTTTTTT.

This rearrangement joins TRBV30 to TRBJ2-5; TRBD1 or TRBD2 may be the D gene (5 bases each). V dropped 2 bases and J dropped 3 bases, with 16 bases sitting between them. CDR1 and CDR2 (germline): GTSNPN, SVGIG (reference sequence). The CDR3 totals 15 residues. The CDR3 DNA reads as TGTGCCTGGAGTCCCCCTGGTGGGGACGAAGAGACCCAGTACTTC. Its protein is CAWSPPGGDEETQYF. Full variable domain (remainder filled in from reference TRBV30 and TRBJ2-5): SQTIHQWPATLVQPVGSPLSLECTVEGTSNPNLYWYRQAAGRGLQLLFYSVGIGQISSEVPQNLSASRPQDRQFILSSKKLLLSDSGFYLCAWSPPGGDEETQYFGPGTRLLVL.

The chain carries TRBV6-1 and TRBJ1-1, with 7 bases identical to TRBD1. The junction had 4 bases not matched to a gene; V was cut back by 5 bases and J by 4 bases. The CDR3 covers 13 residues. Looked up from germline, CDR1 is MNHNS and CDR2 is SASEGT. In nucleotides, the CDR3 is TGTGCCAGCAGTTTCGCAGGGGGCACTGAAGCTTTCTTT. Its protein product is CASSFAGGTEAFF.

The chain carries TRBV28 and TRBJ1-2, with D uncertain. V was cut by 4 bases and J by 4 bases, with 13 bases left in between. This CDR3 is 14 amino acids long. Germline CDR1 reads MDHEN; CDR2 reads SYDVKM. This chain's CDR3 is CASSSLRALYGYTF. CDR3 DNA sequence: TGTGCCAGCAGTTCCCTTAGGGCCCTCTATGGCTACACCTTC.

V and J are TRBV5-1 and TRBJ2-5, with TRBD1 matching over 9 bases. The CDR3 sequence is 17 residues long. After removal of 4 bases from V and 5 bases from J, the junction contained 15 bases not matched to a gene. Germline CDR1 and CDR2: SGHRS and YFSETQ. The CDR3 DNA sequence: TGCGCCAGCAGCCTCAGAGACCCTACAGGGGGCTGGGAGACCCAGTACTTC. It translates to CASSLRDPTGGWETQYF. Looking up the rest from reference TRBV5-1 and TRBJ2-5 gives the full variable domain: KAGVTQTPRYLIKTRGQQVTLSCSPISGHRSVSWYQQTPGQGLQFLFEYFSETQRNKGNFPGRFSGRQFSNSRSEMNVSTLELGDSALYLCASSLRDPTGGWETQYFGPGTRLLVL.

The chain carries TRBV5-6 and TRBJ1-6; TRBD1 matches 8 bases. The V gene end was trimmed by 0 bases and the J gene end by 5 bases; junction bases not matched to a gene: 1. This CDR3 is 15 amino acids long. Germline V gene sequence: CDR1 SGHDT, CDR2 YYEEEE. The CDR3: CASSLGQGHNSPLHF. CDR3 nucleotide sequence: TGTGCCAGCAGCTTGGGACAGGGGCATAATTCACCCCTCCACTTT. The complete variable domain, with remaining parts taken from reference TRBV5-6 and TRBJ1-6, reads DAGVTQSPTHLIKTRGQQVTLRCSPKSGHDTVSWYQQALGQGPQFIFQYYEEEERQRGNFPDRFSGHQFPNYSSELNVNALLLGDSALYLCASSLGQGHNSPLHFGNGTRLTVT.

The chain employs TRBV11-2 and TRBJ2-7, with unresolved D. This CDR3 contains 11 residues. V lost 6 bases and J 2 bases, leaving 5 bases between the germline ends. CDR1 SGHAT and CDR2 FQNNGV come from the germline V gene. CDR3 sequence reads: CASRSPYEQYF. The CDR3 region has the DNA TGTGCCAGCAGATCTCCCTACGAGCAGTACTTC.

This chain uses TRBV10-3 with TRBJ2-7, with a tentative D call TRBD2 (5 bases). V lost 1 base to trimming and J lost 2 bases, with 6 bases between them. Germline V gene data show CDR1 as ENHRY and CDR2 as SYGVKD. CDR3 length equals 13 residues. CDR3 DNA: TGTGCCATCAGTGAGTTAGCGACCTACGAGCAGTACTTC. Protein product: CAISELATYEQYF.

The chain is built from TRBV7-3 and TRBJ2-7, with 9 bases identical to TRBD2. Looked up from germline, CDR1 is SGHTA and CDR2 is FQGTGA. The trim removed 6 bases at V and 0 bases at J, leaving 6 bases unmatched. The CDR3 has 15 amino acids. The CDR3 sequence: CASSLYSGSSYEQYF. The DNA of the CDR3 is TGTGCCAGCAGTCTGTATAGCGGGAGCTCCTACGAGCAGTACTTC.

The genes are TRBV7-6 and TRBJ2-7; D could derive from TRBD1 or TRBD2 (6 bases each). The germline V and J ends were trimmed by 0 bases and 3 bases, with 9 bases remaining between them. The CDR3 sequence is 14 residues long. In germline, CDR1 is SGHVS, CDR2 FNYEAQ. The CDR3 region is CASSLAGGGYEQYF. For the CDR3, the DNA is TGTGCCAGCAGCTTAGCAGGAGGGGGCTACGAGCAGTACTTC.

This rearrangement joins TRBV25-1 to TRBJ1-2; 9 bases agree with TRBD1. With V trimmed by 3 bases and J by 7 bases, 12 bases remained unmatched. Germline-derived CDR1 and CDR2 are MGHDK and SYGVNS. This CDR3 region has 16 residues. The DNA for the CDR3 is TGTGCCAGCAGTGACTCACCGGACAGGGGATCGTCTGGCTACACCTTC. This gives the protein CASSDSPDRGSSGYTF.

The chain employs TRBV7-2 and TRBJ2-4; D is possibly TRBD2 (6 bases). CDR1 SGHTA and CDR2 FQGNSA come from the germline V gene. The V end was cut by 1 base, the J end by 0 bases, with 10 bases between. There are 16 residues in the CDR3. CDR3 protein: CASSLDSGLAKNIQYF. For the CDR3, the DNA is TGTGCCAGCAGCTTAGATAGCGGATTAGCCAAAAACATTCAGTACTTC.

This rearrangement joins TRBV21-1 to TRBJ1-5; the table gives TRBD1 as D, unverified against the DNA. TRBV21-1 is a pseudogene segment. This CDR3 comprises 15 residues. The chain's CDR3 is CASSKGRTGGQPQHF. The DNA for the CDR3 is TGTGCCAGCAGCAAAGGGAGGACAGGGGGCCAGCCCCAGCATTTT.

The chain uses TRBV11-2 and TRBJ2-1; D gene ambiguous. V was clipped by 4 bases and J by 8 bases, with 24 bases between them. Germline V gives CDR1 SGHAT, CDR2 FQNNGV. The CDR3 is 17 residues long. CDR3 region: CASSSKTFGGPQHEQFF. The CDR3 coding sequence is TGTGCCAGCAGCTCCAAGACCTTTGGCGGACCTCAGCATGAGCAGTTCTTC.

This chain connects TRBV10-3 to TRBJ2-4; tentative D call: TRBD1 (5 bases). CDR1 and CDR2 from the germline V gene are ENHRY and SYGVKD. Trimming pared 2 bases from V and 2 bases from J, leaving 10 bases between. The CDR3 runs to 15 residues. The CDR3 DNA reads TGTGCCATCAGTGAGGGGGCGTTGACCAAAAACATTCAGTACTTC. This encodes CAISEGALTKNIQYF.

V gene TRBV6-1 combines with J gene TRBJ2-1, with 7 bases aligning to TRBD1. The ends lost 0 bases at V and 9 bases at J; junction bases unmatched: 11. The CDR3 loop spans 16 amino acids. Looked up from germline, CDR1 is MNHNS and CDR2 is SASEGT. The DNA for the CDR3 is TGTGCCAGCAGTGAAGCGCTTCTTGGGACAGTAGGTGAGCAGTTCTTC. Translated, it gives CASSEALLGTVGEQFF.

The V call is TRBV18, the J call TRBJ1-5, with D tentatively TRBD1 (5 bases). There are 14 residues in the CDR3. CDR1 and CDR2 from the germline V gene are KGHSH and LQKENI. V lost 0 bases to trimming and J lost 3 bases, with 6 bases between them. The CDR3: CASSPPGVNQPQHF. CDR3 in DNA: TGTGCCAGCTCACCACCGGGGGTCAATCAGCCCCAGCATTTT.

The J gene is TRBJ2-7, the V gene TRBV6-1, with 11 positions matching TRBD2. V was pared by 1 base and J by 2 bases, with 10 bases of the junction left unmatched. The germline V gene encodes CDR1 MNHNS and CDR2 SASEGT. This CDR3 spans 18 amino acids. CDR3 DNA sequence: TGTGCCAGCAGTGAAGAAACTAGCGGGAGCATACTTACCTACGAGCAGTACTTC. Translation gives CASSEETSGSILTYEQYF.

The chain joins TRBV11-2 to TRBJ2-7, with 7 positions matching TRBD1. J lost 5 bases, V lost 5 bases, and 6 bases had no gene match. The CDR3 runs 13 residues. CDR1 and CDR2 (germline): SGHAT, FQNNGV. CDR3 DNA: TGTGCCAGCAGCAGAAGGGGGCGCAACGAGCAGTACTTC. Protein product: CASSRRGRNEQYF.